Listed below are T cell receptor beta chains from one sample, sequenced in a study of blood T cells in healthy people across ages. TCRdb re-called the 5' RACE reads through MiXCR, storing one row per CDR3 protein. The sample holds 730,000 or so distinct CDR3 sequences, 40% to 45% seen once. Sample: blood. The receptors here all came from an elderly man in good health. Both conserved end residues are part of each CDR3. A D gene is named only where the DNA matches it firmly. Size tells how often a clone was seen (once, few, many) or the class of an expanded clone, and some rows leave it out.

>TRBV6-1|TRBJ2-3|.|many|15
TGTGCCAGCAGAGGGGACTTTGGACGCGCAGATACGCAGTATTTT
CASRGDFGRADTQYF
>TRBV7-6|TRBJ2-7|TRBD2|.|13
TGTGCCAGCAGCGAGGGACTAGGCTACGAGCAGTACTTC
CASSEGLGYEQYF
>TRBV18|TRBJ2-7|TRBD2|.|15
TGTGCCAGCTCACAGAGCGGGAGCGCCTACAATGAGCAGTACTTC
CASSQSGSAYNEQYF
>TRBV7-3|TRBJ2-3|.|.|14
TGTGCCAGCAGCTTGAAGGGAGTCACAGATACGCAGTATTTT
CASSLKGVTDTQYF
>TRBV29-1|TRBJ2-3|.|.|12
TGCAGCGTTGGGGGCAGAACAGATACGCAGTATTTT
CSVGGRTDTQYF
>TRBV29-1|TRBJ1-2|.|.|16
TGCAGCGTTGACGATCGGGGAGGGGGTACTAACTATGACTACACCTTC
CSVDDRGGGTNYDYTF
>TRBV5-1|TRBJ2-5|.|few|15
TGCGCCAGCAGCTTTAGGGCCGGCTTGGAAGAGACCCAGTACTTC
CASSFRAGLEETQYF
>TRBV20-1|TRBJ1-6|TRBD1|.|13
TGCAGTGCTAGCAGGGGGGCTAATTCACCCCTCCACTTT
CSASRGANSPLHF
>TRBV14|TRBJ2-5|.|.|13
TGTGCCAGCAGCCTTGGACCTTGGGAGACCCAGTACTTC
CASSLGPWETQYF
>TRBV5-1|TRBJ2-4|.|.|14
TGCGCCAGCAGCTTGGGGGACACCAGAAACATTCAGTACTTC
CASSLGDTRNIQYF
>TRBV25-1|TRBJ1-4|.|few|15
TGTGCCAGCAGTGAACTTGGGCAGTATAATGAAAAACTGTTTTTT
CASSELGQYNEKLFF
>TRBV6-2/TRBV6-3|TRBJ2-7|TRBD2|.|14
TGTGCCAGCCAACTAGCGGGGGGTACCTACGAGCAGTACTTC
CASQLAGGTYEQYF
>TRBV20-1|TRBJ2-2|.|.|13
TGCAGTGCTAGAGTAGTAGGCACCGGGGAGCTGTTTTTT
CSARVVGTGELFF
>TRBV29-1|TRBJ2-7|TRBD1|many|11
TGCAGCGTGGCCGACAGGGGTGAGCAGTACTTC
CSVADRGEQYF